The entry below gives a single TCR beta chain sequence along with its context. These data come from a study of blood T cell repertoires in COVID-19. Study background: Acute and convalescent COVID-19 specimens originated in the United States, Italy and Spain. From T cells, B-cell-depleted T cells, or PBMCs came the material, which was cDNA or gDNA.

As originally analysed: Reference gene primers were amplified, and this amplification served to estimate nucleated cell counts. TCRdb's copy holds only in-frame clones and misses some; the assay was immunoSEQ multiplex PCR. V and J calls and clone size are copied from that table; D and trimming were computed from the DNA. The sample includes around 200,000 clones, 88% of them seen just once. V trimming: 4 bases; J trimming: 15 bases; junction bases outside the gene matches: 15. This CDR3 has 17 residues. Germline V lookup: CDR1 SGHTA, CDR2 FQGNSA. The sample was peripheral blood. The chain combines TRBV7-2 with TRBJ2-1; 16 nucleotides agree with TRBD2. The receptor comes from a man between 18 and 35 years old with active or convalescent COVID-19. The CDR3, as DNA: TGTGCCAGCAGCTCAGACGCGACGGGACTAGCGGGAGGGCGTGGGTTCTTC. Translated, it gives CASSSDATGLAGGRGFF.